Listed here are 30 T cell receptor beta chains from one sample, sequenced in a study of T cells after yellow fever vaccination. TCRdb redid the calling of the 5' RACE reads with MiXCR, one entry per CDR3 protein. The sample consists of hundreds of thousands of distinct CDR3 sequences, roughly 4.8% of them appearing once. Sequencing was performed on CD4+ T cells sorted from PBMCs, taken on the day of the yellow fever booster vaccination. The receptors were gathered from a man between 18 and 35 years old who received the YFV17D yellow fever vaccine.

This clonotype was detected a few times. The chain recombines TRBV6-2 or TRBV6-3 with TRBJ1-6, with D hard to call. V was trimmed by 6 bases and J by 7 bases, leaving 19 bases between them. CDR1 is MNHEY, CDR2 SVGEGT, per germline. The CDR3 totals 16 residues. The CDR3 sequence is CASSSRMTGGNSPLHF. The CDR3 coding sequence is TGTGCCAGCAGCAGCCGGATGACGGGTGGGAATTCACCCCTCCACTTT.

The V gene is TRBV20-1, the J gene TRBJ1-2; D unresolved. V was cut by 5 bases and J by 4 bases, with 14 bases left in between. The length of the CDR3 is 13 residues. CDR1 is DFQATT, CDR2 SNEGSKA, per germline (reference sequence). Written as DNA, the CDR3 is TGCAGTGCTTGGAACACGGAACCCTATGGCTACACCTTC. Residues: CSAWNTEPYGYTF.

J is TRBJ1-1 and V is TRBV29-1; TRBD1 aligns across 8 bases. The germline V gene encodes CDR1 SQVTM and CDR2 ANQGSEA. V shed 7 bases and J 0 bases; nucleotides not matched to a gene: 4. The CDR3 is made up of 13 amino acids. CDR3 nucleotide sequence: TGCAGCGCCAGGGGGCTCGTGAACACTGAAGCTTTCTTT. This codes for CSARGLVNTEAFF.

This clonotype was seen repeatedly, ten times or more. V is TRBV5-4 and J is TRBJ2-5; D ambiguous. CDR3 length equals 15 residues. Germline lookup yields CDR1 SGHNT and CDR2 YYREEE (reference sequence). Trimming removed 0 bases at V and 2 bases at J, with 11 bases between. DNA for the CDR3: TGTGCCAGCAGCTTGGTAGGGCCGACGCAAGAGACCCAGTACTTC. This gives the protein CASSLVGPTQETQYF.

The sample holds many counts of this clonotype. This chain links TRBV20-1 with TRBJ2-3; TRBD2 matches 9 bases. Germline V lookup: CDR1 DFQATT, CDR2 SNEGSKA (reference sequence). V shed 2 bases and J 1 base; nucleotides not matched to a gene: 4. The CDR3 has 15 residues. The CDR3, as DNA: TGCAGTGCTAGAAAGGGACTAGCTGGCACAGATACGCAGTATTTT. This gives the protein CSARKGLAGTDTQYF.

At least ten counts were recorded for this clonotype. V and J are TRBV29-1 and TRBJ2-6, with 7 bases aligning to TRBD2. This CDR3 region has 14 residues. Germline assignment: CDR1 SQVTM and CDR2 ANQGSEA. The V and J ends lost 4 bases and 4 bases, in that order; junction bases with no gene match: 4. CDR3 sequence reads: CSVAAGSGANVLTF. As DNA, the CDR3 is TGCAGCGTTGCAGCGGGGAGCGGGGCCAACGTCCTGACTTTC.

Only a few counts were recorded for this clonotype. The V call is TRBV29-1, the J call TRBJ2-1; possibly TRBD2 for D (6 bases). This CDR3 has 14 residues. Germline V lookup: CDR1 SQVTM, CDR2 ANQGSEA. The CDR3 is CSAGRDSAFNEQFF. The DNA of the CDR3 is TGCAGTGCCGGCCGGGACTCCGCTTTCAATGAGCAGTTCTTC.

The J gene is TRBJ2-2, the V gene TRBV19; no clear D gene. This CDR3 comprises 14 residues. Per germline, CDR1 LNHDA and CDR2 SQIVND (reference sequence). V was pared by 1 base and J by 7 bases, with 10 bases between. The CDR3 nucleotides read TGTGCCAGTAGTATAGGGCCCAGAATCGGGGAGCTGTTTTTT. Its translation is CASSIGPRIGELFF.

This clonotype was counted many times. The chain joins TRBV5-1 to TRBJ1-4; D possibly corresponds to TRBD1 (5 bases). Trimming left V 0 bases short and J 12 bases short, with 15 bases between. The CDR3 length is 14 residues. Looked up from germline, CDR1 is SGHRS and CDR2 is YFSETQ. CDR3 DNA sequence: TGCGCCAGCAGCTTGGCAATGTATGGGGGAGAACTGTTTTTT. It is translated as CASSLAMYGGELFF.

The CDR3 spells CASSRRGEGTDTQYF. The CDR3 DNA follows: TGTGCCAGCAGCCGCAGGGGAGAGGGCACAGATACGCAGTATTTT. The V and J genes are TRBV6-2 or TRBV6-3 and TRBJ2-3; the D gene is possibly TRBD1 (6 bases). Germline V gene lookup returns CDR1 MNHEY and CDR2 SVGEGT. The V end was cut by 6 bases, the J end by 1 base, with 14 bases between. This CDR3 has 15 residues.

V and J are TRBV5-4 and TRBJ1-5, with D unresolved. V was trimmed by 0 bases and J by 7 bases, leaving 2 bases between them. This CDR3 is built from 11 residues. Germline-derived CDR1 and CDR2 are SGHNT and YYREEE (reference sequence). The CDR3 DNA reads TGTGCCAGCAGCTTGGCCCAGCCCCAGCATTTT. It codes for CASSLAQPQHF.

This clonotype was observed a few times. The chain combines TRBV11-1 with TRBJ2-7; D is perhaps TRBD1 or TRBD2 (5 bases each). The length of the CDR3 is 14 residues. Trimming left V 10 bases short and J 1 base short, with 17 bases between. Germline V gene data show CDR1 as SGHAT and CDR2 as FQDESV (reference sequence). Here the CDR3 reads CATQKGRLSYEQYF. As DNA, the CDR3 is TGTGCCACCCAGAAGGGACGGCTGTCCTACGAGCAGTACTTC.

Ten or more counts support this clonotype. CDR3 amino acids: CAISEVRDTQYF. In DNA form, the CDR3 reads TGTGCCATCAGTGAGGTCAGGGATACGCAGTATTTT. This sequence joins TRBV10-3 and TRBJ2-3; D is uncertain. The germline CDR1 and CDR2 sequences are ENHRY and SYGVKD. V lost 2 bases and J lost 6, with 6 bases in between. This CDR3 is 12 amino acids long.

The CDR3 is CASRHDPNSYNEQFF. In DNA form, the CDR3 reads TGTGCCAGCAGACACGACCCCAACTCCTACAATGAGCAGTTCTTC. The rearrangement uses TRBV5-4 and TRBJ2-1, with D unresolved. The CDR3 is 15 residues long. CDR1 and CDR2 from the germline V gene are SGHNT and YYREEE (reference sequence). Trimming took 5 bases from V and 0 from J, leaving 12 bases between them.

This clonotype was seen repeatedly, ten times or more. The chain links TRBV12-3 or TRBV12-4 to TRBJ2-3; 8 bases are shared with TRBD2. V dropped 4 bases and J dropped 4; count of bases not matched to a gene: 4. The CDR3 loop spans 14 amino acids. CDR3 nucleotides: TGTGCCAGCAGTTCCCGGGGGGGCTCAGATACGCAGTATTTT. It yields the protein CASSSRGGSDTQYF.

This sequence joins TRBV4-1 and TRBJ2-3, with TRBD2 as a possible D gene (5 bases). Germline V gives CDR1 MGHRA, CDR2 YSYEKL. This CDR3 region has 16 residues. Trimming pared 2 bases from V and 2 bases from J, leaving 14 bases between. The CDR3 DNA sequence: TGCGCCAGCAGCCAAATCGGGAAGGGATCCACAGATACGCAGTATTTT. Its translation: CASSQIGKGSTDTQYF.

To note about this clonotype: With a much larger clone just one base away, this may be a read error. The rearrangement links TRBV4-3 to TRBJ1-5, with D hard to call. Trimming pared 3 bases from V and 5 bases from J, leaving 14 bases between. Per the germline V gene, CDR1 is LGHNA and CDR2 is YSLEER. CDR3 length: 15 residues. Here the CDR3 reads CASSHDRTSDQPQHF. CDR3 coding DNA: TGCGCCAGCAGCCATGATCGGACGTCAGATCAGCCCCAGCATTTT.

This sequence joins TRBV5-1 and TRBJ2-5; 8 bases match TRBD1. This CDR3 has 15 residues. The ends lost 4 bases at V and 2 bases at J; junction bases unmatched: 7. Germline values: CDR1 SGHRS, CDR2 YFSETQ. As DNA, the CDR3 is TGCGCCAGCAGCACCCGGGGGACAGGACAAGAGACCCAGTACTTC. The encoded protein is CASSTRGTGQETQYF.

This clonotype occurred many times. This chain joins TRBV4-2 and TRBJ2-2, with a weak D call TRBD1 (6 bases). The CDR3 is made up of 17 amino acids. Germline loops: CDR1 LGHNA, CDR2 YNFKEQ. V gave up 3 bases and J gave up 4 bases, with 18 bases separating them. The CDR3, as DNA: TGTGCCAGCAGCCAGTTTCCTCTGGGGGCGAGCACCGGGGAGCTGTTTTTT. It codes for CASSQFPLGASTGELFF.

In its sample, this clonotype was seen many times. The chain employs TRBV5-5 and TRBJ2-3; D not resolved. The CDR3 is made up of 14 amino acids. Germline values: CDR1 SGHKS, CDR2 YYEKEE (reference sequence). Trimming took 0 bases from V and 2 from J, leaving 7 bases between them. The DNA of the CDR3 is TGTGCCAGCAGCTTGGCCGTCGCCACAGATACGCAGTATTTT. It translates to CASSLAVATDTQYF. The full variable domain, in which reference TRBV5-5 and TRBJ2-3 provide the parts outside the CDR3, is DAGVTQSPTHLIKTRGQQVTLRCSPISGHKSVSWYQQVLGQGPQFIFQYYEKEERGRGNFPDRFSARQFPNYSSELNVNALLLGDSALYLCASSLAVATDTQYFGPGTRLTVL.

This clonotype was picked up a small number of times. V and J are TRBV6-5 and TRBJ1-2; D is unresolved. The CDR3 spans 13 residues. The V gene's germline CDR1 is MNHEY and CDR2 SVGAGI. Trimming removed 6 bases from V and 4 bases from J, with 12 bases in between. Here the CDR3 DNA reads TGTGCCAGCAGCGACGGGTCGATCTATGGCTACACCTTC. It translates to CASSDGSIYGYTF.

In its sample, this clonotype was seen many times. The V gene is TRBV12-3 or TRBV12-4, the J gene TRBJ1-1; D remains unclear. The V end lost 1 base, the J end lost 4 bases, and 4 bases lay between the germline ends. The CDR3 is 12 residues long. The CDR3 DNA is TGTGCCAGCAGTTTAGAGACCACTGAAGCTTTCTTT. Translation gives CASSLETTEAFF.

This clonotype turned up a few times. The chain has TRBV5-1 and TRBJ2-3; D is perhaps TRBD2 (5 bases). There are 14 residues in the CDR3. The germline V and J ends were trimmed by 7 bases and 3 bases, with 15 bases remaining between them. Germline V gene sequence: CDR1 SGHRS, CDR2 YFSETQ. CDR3 in amino acids: CASSGTRKTDTQYF. The CDR3 DNA sequence: TGCGCCAGCTCCGGAACTAGAAAGACAGATACGCAGTATTTT.

This clonotype was observed a handful of times. The J gene is TRBJ1-6, the V gene TRBV6-5; D perhaps matches TRBD1 (6 bases). V lost 0 bases, J lost 13 bases, and 13 bases lay in between. There are 14 residues in the CDR3. Germline V gene data show CDR1 as MNHEY and CDR2 as SVGAGI. The CDR3 here is CASSYSRQGLPLHF. The CDR3 DNA follows: TGTGCCAGCAGTTACTCGAGGCAGGGGCTTCCCCTCCACTTT.

The V gene is TRBV6-5, the J gene TRBJ1-2; 7 bases line up with TRBD1. The junction had 7 bases not matched to a gene; V was cut back by 4 bases and J by 8 bases. Per germline, CDR1 MNHEY and CDR2 SVGAGI. The CDR3 extends over 13 amino acids. The DNA for the CDR3 is TGTGCCAGCAGTTTTAGGGGGCGGCGAGGCTACACCTTC. This codes for CASSFRGRRGYTF.

The V and J genes are TRBV7-2 and TRBJ1-6; no definite D call. The CDR3 length is 15 residues. The germline V gene has CDR1 SGHTA and CDR2 FQGNSA. Deletions cut 0 bases from V and 7 bases from J, with 10 bases between. In nucleotides, the CDR3 is TGTGCCAGCAGCTTAGCCCCAGGCCCGAATTCACCCCTCCACTTT. This translates into CASSLAPGPNSPLHF.

The DNA for the CDR3 is TGTGCCAGCAACATTTACGCAGGGGGGACTTACAATGAGCAGTTCTTC. Residues: CASNIYAGGTYNEQFF. The rearrangement uses TRBV6-5 and TRBJ2-1, with a tentative D call TRBD1 (7 bases). Germline V gene lookup returns CDR1 MNHEY and CDR2 SVGAGI. Trimming pared 7 bases from V and 4 bases from J, leaving 20 bases between. The CDR3 runs to 16 residues.

This clonotype was observed many times. V usage is TRBV12-3 or TRBV12-4 and J usage is TRBJ2-1; unclear D gene. V was trimmed by 4 bases and J by 0 bases, leaving 7 bases between them. CDR3 length: 14 amino acids. CDR3 residues: CASSSAHSYNEQFF. Written as DNA, the CDR3 is TGTGCCAGCAGTTCCGCGCACTCCTACAATGAGCAGTTCTTC.

A few counts support this clonotype. The chain uses TRBV28 and TRBJ2-2; 10 bases match TRBD1. Germline trimming cut 7 bases from V and 7 bases from J; bases unmatched to any gene: 9. The CDR3 length is 15 residues. Germline assignment: CDR1 MDHEN and CDR2 SYDVKM. The CDR3 protein is CASTNRQGAVGELFF. The CDR3 bases are TGTGCCAGCACTAACCGACAGGGGGCGGTCGGGGAGCTGTTTTTT.

CDR3 sequence: CASSLALSLVEQYF. As DNA, the CDR3 is TGTGCCAGCAGCTTAGCGCTCTCGCTGGTGGAGCAGTACTTC. This chain links TRBV7-2 with TRBJ2-7; no definite D call. This CDR3 has 14 residues. V was cut by 0 bases and J by 7 bases, with 13 bases left in between. The V gene's germline CDR1 is SGHTA and CDR2 FQGNSA.